The present T cell receptor beta chain was sequenced within a study of control samples from healthy donors and cancer patients. The CDR3 length is 13 residues. With 5 bases removed from V and 3 bases from J, the gap between germline ends came to 10 bases. Germline lookup yields CDR1 SGHAT and CDR2 FQNNGV. Some clones are missing from TCRdb's copy, which holds only in-frame ones; the method was immunoSEQ multiplex PCR. The data hold about 250,000 clones, with over 75% observed a single time. The chain couples TRBV11-2 to TRBJ1-1; D is unresolved. This sequence originates from a woman aged 55-69 years with lung cancer. The source material was PBMCs. The CDR3, as DNA: TGTGCCAGCAGCCTCACGTGGGACACTGAAGCTTTCTTT. Residues: CASSLTWDTEAFF.